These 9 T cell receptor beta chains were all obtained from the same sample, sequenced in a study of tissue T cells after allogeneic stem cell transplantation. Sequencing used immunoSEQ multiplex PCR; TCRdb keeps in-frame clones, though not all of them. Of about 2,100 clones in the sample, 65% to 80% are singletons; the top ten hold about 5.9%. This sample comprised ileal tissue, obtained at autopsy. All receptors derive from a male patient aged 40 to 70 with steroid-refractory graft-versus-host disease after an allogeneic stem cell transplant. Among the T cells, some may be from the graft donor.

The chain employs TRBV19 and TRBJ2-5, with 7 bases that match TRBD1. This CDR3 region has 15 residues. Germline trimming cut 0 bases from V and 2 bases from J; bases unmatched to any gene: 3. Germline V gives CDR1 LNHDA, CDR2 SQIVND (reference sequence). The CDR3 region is CASSIDTGVQETQYF. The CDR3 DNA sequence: TGTGCCAGTAGTATAGACACAGGGGTACAAGAGACCCAGTACTTC.

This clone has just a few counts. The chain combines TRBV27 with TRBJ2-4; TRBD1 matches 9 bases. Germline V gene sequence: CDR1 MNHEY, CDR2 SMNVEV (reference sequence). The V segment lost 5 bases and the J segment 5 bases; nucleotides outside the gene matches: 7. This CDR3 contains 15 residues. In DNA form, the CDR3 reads TGTGCCAGCAGTCCAGGGACAGGGAACGAAAACATTCAGTACTTC. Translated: CASSPGTGNENIQYF.

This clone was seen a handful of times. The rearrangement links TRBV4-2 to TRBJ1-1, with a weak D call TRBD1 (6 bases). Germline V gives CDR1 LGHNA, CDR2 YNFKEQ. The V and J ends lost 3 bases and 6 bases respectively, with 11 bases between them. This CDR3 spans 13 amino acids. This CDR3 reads CASSHLGQAEAFF. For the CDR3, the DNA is TGTGCCAGCAGCCACTTGGGACAAGCTGAAGCTTTCTTT.

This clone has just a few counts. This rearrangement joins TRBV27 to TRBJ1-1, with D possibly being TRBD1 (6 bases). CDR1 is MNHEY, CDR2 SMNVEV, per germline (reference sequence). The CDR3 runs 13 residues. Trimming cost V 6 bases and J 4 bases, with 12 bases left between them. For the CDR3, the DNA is TGTGCCAGCAGCCTCCAGGGGACCACTGAAGCTTTCTTT. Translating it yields CASSLQGTTEAFF.

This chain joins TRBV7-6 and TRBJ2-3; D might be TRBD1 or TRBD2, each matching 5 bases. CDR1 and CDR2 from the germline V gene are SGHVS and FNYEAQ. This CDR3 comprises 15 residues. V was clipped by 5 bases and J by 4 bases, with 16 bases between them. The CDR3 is CASSRDVYGSDTQYF. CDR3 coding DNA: TGTGCCAGCAGCCGGGACGTTTACGGATCAGATACGCAGTATTTT.

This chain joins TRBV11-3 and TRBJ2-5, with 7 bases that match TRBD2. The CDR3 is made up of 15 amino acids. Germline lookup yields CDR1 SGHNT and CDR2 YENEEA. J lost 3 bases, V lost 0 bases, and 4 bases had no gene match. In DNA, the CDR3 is TGTGCCAGCAGCTTAGACCAGGGAGGGGAAGAGACCCAGTACTTC. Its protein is CASSLDQGGEETQYF.

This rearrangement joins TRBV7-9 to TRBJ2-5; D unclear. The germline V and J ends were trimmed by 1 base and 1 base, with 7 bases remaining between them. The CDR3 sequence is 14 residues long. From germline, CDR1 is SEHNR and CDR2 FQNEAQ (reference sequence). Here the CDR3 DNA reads TGTGCCAGCAGCTTAGTCAGGATCCAAGAGACCCAGTACTTC. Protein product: CASSLVRIQETQYF.

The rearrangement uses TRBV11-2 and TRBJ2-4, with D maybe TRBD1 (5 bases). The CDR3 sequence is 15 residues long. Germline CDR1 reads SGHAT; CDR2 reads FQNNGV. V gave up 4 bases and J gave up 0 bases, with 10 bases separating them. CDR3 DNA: TGTGCCAGCAGCTCGCAGGGTTCAGCCAAAAACATTCAGTACTTC. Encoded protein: CASSSQGSAKNIQYF.

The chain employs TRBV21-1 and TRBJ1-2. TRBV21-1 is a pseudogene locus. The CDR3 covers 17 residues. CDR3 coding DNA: TGTGCCAGCAGCAAATGGGACCGGGACTGTCCTAACTATGGCTACACCTTC. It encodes CASSKWDRDCPNYGYTF.